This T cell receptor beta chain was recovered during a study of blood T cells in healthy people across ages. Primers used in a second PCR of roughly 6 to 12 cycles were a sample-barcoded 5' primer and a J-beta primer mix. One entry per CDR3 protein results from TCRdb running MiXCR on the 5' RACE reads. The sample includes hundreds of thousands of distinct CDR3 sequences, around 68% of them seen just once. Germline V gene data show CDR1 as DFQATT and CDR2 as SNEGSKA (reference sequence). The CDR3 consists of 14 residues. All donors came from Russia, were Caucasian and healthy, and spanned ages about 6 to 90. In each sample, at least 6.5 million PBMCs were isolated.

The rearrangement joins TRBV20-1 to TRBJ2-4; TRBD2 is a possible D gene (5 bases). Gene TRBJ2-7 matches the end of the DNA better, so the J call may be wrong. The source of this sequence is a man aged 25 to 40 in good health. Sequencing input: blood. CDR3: CSARARESSIEQYF. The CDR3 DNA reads TGCAGTGCTAGAGCGAGGGAATCAAGCATCGAGCAGTACTTC.